Following are 5 T cell receptor beta chains from one sample sequenced in a study of shared clonotypes between healthy human individuals (dated by TCRdb to the early 2020s). Libraries were made using the immunoSEQ multiplex PCR assay. TCRdb obtained this table from immuneACCESS and retained in-frame rearrangements with V and J assigned. These tables miss some clones; where compared with another copy, unresolved V genes account for less than half of the shortfall, and the remainder is unexplained. This sample comprises under 600,000 clones, about 96% of them detected only once. Together, the top ten hold about 0.067% of the sample. The sequenced sample consisted of naive CD4+ T cells sorted from blood. The cell subset or site label, read with the paper, signifies: CD45RA+ positively selected. These receptors all stem from a woman aged 30 to 39 in good health.

The J gene is TRBJ1-5, the V gene TRBV5-1, with TRBD1 matching over 8 bases. The V and J ends lost 0 bases and 5 bases, in that order; junction bases with no gene match: 7. CDR1 is SGHRS and CDR2 is YFSETQ in the germline V gene. The CDR3 covers 16 residues. In nucleotides, the CDR3 is TGCGCCAGCAGCTTGGCCCCCGGGACAGGATATCAGCCCCAGCATTTT. Its translation is CASSLAPGTGYQPQHF.

This clone is a singleton in its sample. The V call is TRBV5-1, the J call TRBJ2-1; 8 bases line up with TRBD2. Unmatched junction bases numbered 6, after V lost 2 bases and J lost 8 bases. The CDR3 totals 14 residues. Germline loops: CDR1 SGHRS, CDR2 YFSETQ. CDR3 nucleotides: TGCGCCAGCAGCTTCCAGCGGGAGTCAGATGAGCAGTTCTTC. This gives the protein CASSFQRESDEQFF. Combining the CDR3 with reference TRBV5-1 and TRBJ2-1 gives the whole variable domain KAGVTQTPRYLIKTRGQQVTLSCSPISGHRSVSWYQQTPGQGLQFLFEYFSETQRNKGNFPGRFSGRQFSNSRSEMNVSTLELGDSALYLCASSFQRESDEQFFGPGTRLTVL.

About this clone itself: One end of the junction fails to match germline, which may point to a read error. The chain employs TRBV5-4 and TRBJ2-3; 14 positions agree with TRBD2. Germline CDR1 and CDR2: SGHNT and YYREEE (reference sequence). This CDR3 spans 20 amino acids. CDR3 DNA: TGTGCCAGCAGCTTGGGACTAGCGGGAGGGACCCAAGGGAGCACAGATACGCAATATTTT. Translated, it gives CASSLGLAGGTQGSTDTQYF.

The rearrangement links TRBV6-6 to TRBJ2-7; D gene uncertain. This CDR3 is built from 14 residues. V lost 2 bases and J lost 1, with 9 bases in between. The germline CDR1 and CDR2 sequences are MNHNY and SVGAGI (reference sequence). The chain's CDR3 is CASSYRSVSYEQYF. The CDR3 region has the DNA TGTGCCAGCAGTTACCGGAGCGTATCCTACGAGCAGTACTTC.

The chain uses TRBV11-2 and TRBJ2-7, with D possibly TRBD1 on 6 matching bases. V lost 5 bases and J lost 5, with 10 bases in between. In germline, CDR1 is SGHAT, CDR2 FQNNGV. The CDR3 length is 12 residues. The CDR3 sequence: CASSPQGNEQYF. CDR3 nucleotide sequence: TGTGCCAGCAGCCCACAGGGCAACGAGCAGTACTTC.